The T cell receptor beta chain described here comes from a study of blood T cells in healthy people across ages. Study results and caveats: Age advanced and TCR beta diversity per million T cells fell, roughly linearly. It was held that the diversity estimates obtained from one million T cells were underestimates.

Per-sample PBMC isolation yielded at least 6.5 million cells. A J-beta primer mix and a sample-barcoded 5' primer were used in a second PCR of about 7 to 12 cycles. TCRdb reanalysed the 5' RACE reads using MiXCR and keeps one entry per CDR3 protein. This repertoire shows roughly 1.7 million distinct CDR3 sequences, roughly 32% found once; its top ten account for over 9%. To note about this clonotype: Its antigen is unknown.

Germline CDR1 is DFQATT and CDR2 is SNEGSKA (reference sequence). The CDR3 covers 14 residues. The V end lost 4 bases, the J end lost 1 base, and 12 bases lay between the germline ends. The receptor comes from a woman aged 25 to 45 in good health. The chain links TRBV20-1 to TRBJ2-3; no definite D call. The sample consisted of blood. CDR3 DNA sequence: TGCAGTGCTAAGACTCGGGCCCGCACAGATACGCAGTATTTT. It translates to CSAKTRARTDTQYF.